What follows are 4 T cell receptor beta chains derived from one specimen sequenced in a study of T cells in Graves' hyperthyroidism and ophthalmopathy. RNA transcripts were the template for amplifying TCR beta CDR3 regions. In the first-round RT-PCR of the TCR CDR3, the HTBI primer set was used. Using its own MiXCR run on the multiplex PCR reads, TCRdb lists one record per CDR3 protein. The table records around 350,000 distinct CDR3 sequences, about 13% of them present only once. The specimen was blood. The receptor source for this set is a woman younger than 30 with Graves' hyperthyroidism.

This clonotype has at least ten counts. The rearrangement links TRBV7-8 to TRBJ1-2; D not resolved. Germline lookup yields CDR1 SGHVS and CDR2 FQNEAQ. The V end lost 2 bases, the J end lost 4 bases, and 8 bases lay between the germline ends. The CDR3 runs 13 residues. The CDR3 nucleotides read TGTGCCAGCAGCTTACAGCAGACCTATGGCTACACCTTC. This sequence encodes CASSLQQTYGYTF.

This clonotype came up a few times. This rearrangement joins TRBV5-4 to TRBJ2-5; 11 bases line up with TRBD1. The V gene's germline CDR1 is SGHNT and CDR2 YYREEE (reference sequence). V lost 3 bases and J lost 5; bases outside the gene matches: 6. The CDR3 runs to 15 residues. The DNA of the CDR3 is TGTGCCAGCAGCTCAGGACAGGGGGCTTGGGAGACCCAGTACTTC. This translates into CASSSGQGAWETQYF.

This clonotype came up many times. The chain carries TRBV5-1 and TRBJ2-1, with D uncertain. Trimming took 8 bases from V and 0 from J, leaving 9 bases between them. This CDR3 contains 13 residues. Per the germline V gene, CDR1 is SGHRS and CDR2 is YFSETQ. The CDR3 DNA follows: TGCGCCAGTGGGCAGAGCTCCTACAATGAGCAGTTCTTC. It encodes CASGQSSYNEQFF.

This clonotype was counted ten times or more. This chain connects TRBV28 to TRBJ2-4; D is uncertain. CDR1 and CDR2 (germline): MDHEN, SYDVKM. Trimming shortened V by 4 bases and J by 0 bases, and 10 bases separated the two germline ends. The CDR3 contains 15 residues. The DNA of the CDR3 is TGTGCCAGCAGTTCCCCTCAACTAGCCAAAAACATTCAGTACTTC. Its translation is CASSSPQLAKNIQYF.